This TCR beta chain was recovered during a study of T cell responses to AZD1222 COVID-19 vaccine. Clones were read by immunoSEQ multiplex PCR, and TCRdb kept only the in-frame ones, dropping some. In the table there are 150,000 or so clones, less than 95% of which are singletons. The CDR3 consists of 14 residues. Germline V gives CDR1 MNHEY, CDR2 SVGAGI. Trimming removed 3 bases from V and 4 bases from J, with 9 bases in between. This material consisted of peripheral blood, taken on day 0 of AZD1222 vaccination. The chain links TRBV6-5 to TRBJ2-2, with unresolved D. The receptor was isolated from an adult in good health. The CDR3 region is CASSYGKFTGELFF. Here the CDR3 DNA reads TGTGCCAGCAGTTATGGCAAGTTCACCGGGGAGCTGTTTTTT.